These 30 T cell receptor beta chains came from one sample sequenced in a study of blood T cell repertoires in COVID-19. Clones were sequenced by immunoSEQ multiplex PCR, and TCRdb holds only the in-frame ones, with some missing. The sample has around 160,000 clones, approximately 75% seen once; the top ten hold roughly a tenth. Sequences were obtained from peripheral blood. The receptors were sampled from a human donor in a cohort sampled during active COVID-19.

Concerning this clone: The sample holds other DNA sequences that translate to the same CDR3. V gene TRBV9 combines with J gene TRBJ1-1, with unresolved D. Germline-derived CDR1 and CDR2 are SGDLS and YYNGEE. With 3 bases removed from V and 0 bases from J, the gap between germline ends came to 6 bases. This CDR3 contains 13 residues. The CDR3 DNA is TGTGCCAGCAGCGCTACGGTGAACACTGAAGCTTTCTTT. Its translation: CASSATVNTEAFF. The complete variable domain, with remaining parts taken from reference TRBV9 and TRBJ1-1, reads DSGVTQTPKHLITATGQRVTLRCSPRSGDLSVYWYQQSLDQGLQFLIQYYNGEERAKGNILERFSAQQFPDLHSELNLSSLELGDSALYFCASSATVNTEAFFGQGTRLTVV.

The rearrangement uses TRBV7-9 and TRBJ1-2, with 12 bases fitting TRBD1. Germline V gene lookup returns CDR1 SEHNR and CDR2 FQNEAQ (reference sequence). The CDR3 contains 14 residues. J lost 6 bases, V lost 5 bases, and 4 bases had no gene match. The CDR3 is CASSPGQGANGYTF. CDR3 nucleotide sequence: TGTGCCAGCAGCCCGGGACAGGGGGCCAATGGCTACACCTTC.

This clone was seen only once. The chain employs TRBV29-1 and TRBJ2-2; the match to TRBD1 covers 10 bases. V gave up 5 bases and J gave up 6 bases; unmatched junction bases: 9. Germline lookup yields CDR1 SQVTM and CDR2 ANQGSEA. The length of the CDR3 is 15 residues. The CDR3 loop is CSVYRDRGRSGELFF. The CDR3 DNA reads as TGCAGCGTTTACCGGGACAGGGGTCGCTCCGGGGAGCTGTTTTTT.

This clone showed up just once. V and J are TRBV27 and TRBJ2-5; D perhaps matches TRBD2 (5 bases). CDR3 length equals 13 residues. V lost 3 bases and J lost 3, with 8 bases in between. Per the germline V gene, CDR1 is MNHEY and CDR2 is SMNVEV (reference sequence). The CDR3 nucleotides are TGTGCCAGCAGTTTCGGGATAAAAGAGACCCAGTACTTC. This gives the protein CASSFGIKETQYF.

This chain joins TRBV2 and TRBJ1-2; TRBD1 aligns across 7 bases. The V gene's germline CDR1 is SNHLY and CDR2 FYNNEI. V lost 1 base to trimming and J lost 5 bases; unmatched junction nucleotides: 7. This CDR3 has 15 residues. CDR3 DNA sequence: TGTGCCAGCAGTGAAGTTATAAGGGGGCCATATGGCTACACCTTC. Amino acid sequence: CASSEVIRGPYGYTF.

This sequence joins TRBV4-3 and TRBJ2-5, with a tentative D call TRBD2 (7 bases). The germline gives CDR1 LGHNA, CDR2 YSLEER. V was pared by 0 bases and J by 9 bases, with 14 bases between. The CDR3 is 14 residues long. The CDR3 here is CASSQDMEGGAQYF. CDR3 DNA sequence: TGCGCCAGCAGCCAAGATATGGAGGGGGGGGCCCAGTACTTC.

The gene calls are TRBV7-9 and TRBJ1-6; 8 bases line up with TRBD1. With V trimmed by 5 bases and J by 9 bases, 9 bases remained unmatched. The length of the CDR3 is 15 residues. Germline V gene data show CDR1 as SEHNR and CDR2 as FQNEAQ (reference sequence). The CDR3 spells CASSPGTGGISPLHF. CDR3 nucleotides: TGTGCCAGCAGCCCCGGGACAGGCGGGATTTCACCCCTCCACTTT.

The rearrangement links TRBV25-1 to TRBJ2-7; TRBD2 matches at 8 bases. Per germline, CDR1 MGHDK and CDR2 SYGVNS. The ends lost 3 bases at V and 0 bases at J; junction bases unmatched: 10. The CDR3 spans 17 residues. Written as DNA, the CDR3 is TGTGCCAGCAGTGAGGGGGCGGGAGGCCCAAGCTCCTACGAGCAGTACTTC. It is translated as CASSEGAGGPSSYEQYF.

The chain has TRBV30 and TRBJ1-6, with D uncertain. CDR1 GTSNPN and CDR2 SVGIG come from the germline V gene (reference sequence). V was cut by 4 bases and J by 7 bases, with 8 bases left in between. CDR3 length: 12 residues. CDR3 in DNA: TGTGCCTGGACTCGTAGAAATTCACCCCTCCACTTT. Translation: CAWTRRNSPLHF.

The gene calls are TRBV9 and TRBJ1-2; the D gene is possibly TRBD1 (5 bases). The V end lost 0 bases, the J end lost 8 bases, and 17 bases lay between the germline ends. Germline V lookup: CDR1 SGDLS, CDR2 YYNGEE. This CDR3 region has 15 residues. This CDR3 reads CASSVEGSAYSGYTF. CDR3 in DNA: TGTGCCAGCAGCGTAGAGGGGTCAGCTTATTCCGGCTACACCTTC.

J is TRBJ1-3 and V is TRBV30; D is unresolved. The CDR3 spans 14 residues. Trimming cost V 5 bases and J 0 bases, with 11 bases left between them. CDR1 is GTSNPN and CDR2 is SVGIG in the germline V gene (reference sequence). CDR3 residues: CAWWTDYSGNTIYF. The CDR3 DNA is TGTGCCTGGTGGACCGACTACTCTGGAAACACCATATATTTT.

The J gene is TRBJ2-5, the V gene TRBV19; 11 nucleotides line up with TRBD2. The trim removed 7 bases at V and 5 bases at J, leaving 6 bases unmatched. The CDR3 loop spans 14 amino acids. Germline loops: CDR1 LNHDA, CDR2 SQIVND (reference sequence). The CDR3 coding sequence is TGTGCCAGTACTTCACTAGCGGGAGACGAGACCCAGTACTTC. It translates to CASTSLAGDETQYF.

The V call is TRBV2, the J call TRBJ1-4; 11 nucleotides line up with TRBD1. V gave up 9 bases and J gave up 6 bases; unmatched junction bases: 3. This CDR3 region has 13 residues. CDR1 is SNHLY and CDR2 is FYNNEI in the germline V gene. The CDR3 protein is CARRTGGDEKLFF. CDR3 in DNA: TGTGCCAGAAGGACAGGGGGCGATGAAAAACTGTTTTTT.

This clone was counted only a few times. CDR3 nucleotides: TGTGCCAGCAGCCAAGGGACAGGGGGTTATGGCTACACCTTC. Protein sequence: CASSQGTGGYGYTF. The rearrangement uses TRBV5-6 and TRBJ1-2; 11 bases agree with TRBD1. The junction had 4 bases not matched to a gene; V was cut back by 4 bases and J by 5 bases. The CDR3 loop spans 14 amino acids. Germline V lookup: CDR1 SGHDT, CDR2 YYEEEE.

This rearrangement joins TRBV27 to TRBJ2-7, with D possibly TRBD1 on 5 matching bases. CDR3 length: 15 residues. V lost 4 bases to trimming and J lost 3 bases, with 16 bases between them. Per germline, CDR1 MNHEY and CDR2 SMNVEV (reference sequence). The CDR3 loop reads CASSSLMTVYYEQYF. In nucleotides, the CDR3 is TGTGCCAGCAGTTCTCTAATGACAGTTTACTACGAGCAGTACTTC.

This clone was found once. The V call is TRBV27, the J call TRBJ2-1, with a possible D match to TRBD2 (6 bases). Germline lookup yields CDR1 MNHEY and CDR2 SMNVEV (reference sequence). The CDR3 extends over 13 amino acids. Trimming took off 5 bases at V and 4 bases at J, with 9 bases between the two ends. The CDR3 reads CASSLAPYNEQFF. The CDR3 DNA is TGTGCCAGCAGTCTAGCGCCATACAATGAGCAGTTCTTC.

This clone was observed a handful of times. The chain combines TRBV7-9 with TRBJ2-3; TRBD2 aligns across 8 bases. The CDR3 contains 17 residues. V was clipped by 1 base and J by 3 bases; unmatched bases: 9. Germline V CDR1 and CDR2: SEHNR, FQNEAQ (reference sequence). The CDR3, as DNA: TGTGCCAGCAGCTTAGGGGCGAGCGGGAGACATACAGATACGCAGTATTTT. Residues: CASSLGASGRHTDTQYF.

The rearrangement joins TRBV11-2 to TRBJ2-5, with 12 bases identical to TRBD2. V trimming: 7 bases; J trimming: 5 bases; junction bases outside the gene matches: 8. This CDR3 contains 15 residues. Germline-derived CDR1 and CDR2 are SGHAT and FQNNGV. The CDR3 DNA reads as TGTGCCAGCAAAATAGGACTAGCGGGGAGGGAGACCCAGTACTTC. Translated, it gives CASKIGLAGRETQYF.

This CDR3 reads CATSSGPNYGYTF. The CDR3 DNA is TGTGCCACCAGTTCAGGTCCTAACTATGGCTACACCTTC. The genes are TRBV24-1 and TRBJ1-2, with D uncertain. This CDR3 has 13 amino acids. Germline values: CDR1 KGHDR, CDR2 SFDVKD. The V end was cut by 6 bases, the J end by 0 bases, with 7 bases between.

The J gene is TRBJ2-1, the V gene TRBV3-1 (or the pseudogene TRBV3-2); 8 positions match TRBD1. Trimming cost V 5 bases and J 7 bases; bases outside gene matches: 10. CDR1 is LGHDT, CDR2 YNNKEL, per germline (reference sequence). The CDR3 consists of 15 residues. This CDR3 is CASSTRTGRLNEQFF. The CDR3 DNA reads TGTGCCAGCAGCACCCGGACAGGGAGACTGAATGAGCAGTTCTTC.

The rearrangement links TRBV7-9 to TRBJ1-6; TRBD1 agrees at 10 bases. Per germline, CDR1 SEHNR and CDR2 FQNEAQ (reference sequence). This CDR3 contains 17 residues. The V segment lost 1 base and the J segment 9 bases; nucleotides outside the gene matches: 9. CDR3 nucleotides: TGTGCCAGCAGCTTAGATACAAGGACAGGGGGACTTTCACCCCTCCACTTT. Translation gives CASSLDTRTGGLSPLHF. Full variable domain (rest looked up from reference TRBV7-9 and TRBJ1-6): DTGVSQNPRHKITKRGQNVTFRCDPISEHNRLYWYRQTLGQGPEFLTYFQNEAQLEKSRLLSDRFSAERPKGSFSTLEIQRTEQGDSAMYLCASSLDTRTGGLSPLHFGNGTRLTVT.

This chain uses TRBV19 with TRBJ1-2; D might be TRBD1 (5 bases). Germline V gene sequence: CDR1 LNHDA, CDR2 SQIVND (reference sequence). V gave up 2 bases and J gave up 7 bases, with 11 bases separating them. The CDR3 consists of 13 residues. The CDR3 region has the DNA TGTGCCAGTAGTATACAGGGAGGATCTGGCTACACCTTC. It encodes CASSIQGGSGYTF.

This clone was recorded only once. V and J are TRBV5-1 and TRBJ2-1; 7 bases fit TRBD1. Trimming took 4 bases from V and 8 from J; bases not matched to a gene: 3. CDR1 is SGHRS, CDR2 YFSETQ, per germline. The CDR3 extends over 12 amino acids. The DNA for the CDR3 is TGCGCCAGCAGCCTCGGGACAGATGAGCAGTTCTTC. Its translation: CASSLGTDEQFF.

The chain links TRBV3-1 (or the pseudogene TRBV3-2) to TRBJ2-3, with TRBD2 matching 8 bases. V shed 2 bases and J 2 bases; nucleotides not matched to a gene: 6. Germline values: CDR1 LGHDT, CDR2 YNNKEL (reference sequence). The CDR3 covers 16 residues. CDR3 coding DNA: TGTGCCAGCAGCCAAACTCGGGGGGGGGTCACAGATACGCAGTATTTT. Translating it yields CASSQTRGGVTDTQYF.

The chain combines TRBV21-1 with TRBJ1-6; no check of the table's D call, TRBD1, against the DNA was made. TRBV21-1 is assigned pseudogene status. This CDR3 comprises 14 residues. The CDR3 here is CASSKEDRGSPLHF. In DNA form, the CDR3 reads TGTGCCAGCAGCAAGGAGGACAGGGGATCACCCCTCCACTTT.

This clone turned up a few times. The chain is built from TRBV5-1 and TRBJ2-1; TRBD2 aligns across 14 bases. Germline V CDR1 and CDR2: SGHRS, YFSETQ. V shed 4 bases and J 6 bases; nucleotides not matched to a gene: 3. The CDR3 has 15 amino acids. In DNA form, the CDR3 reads TGCGCCAGCAGCACGACTAGCGGGAGGGTCAATGAGCAGTTCTTC. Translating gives CASSTTSGRVNEQFF. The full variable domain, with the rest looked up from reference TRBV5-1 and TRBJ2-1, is KAGVTQTPRYLIKTRGQQVTLSCSPISGHRSVSWYQQTPGQGLQFLFEYFSETQRNKGNFPGRFSGRQFSNSRSEMNVSTLELGDSALYLCASSTTSGRVNEQFFGPGTRLTVL.

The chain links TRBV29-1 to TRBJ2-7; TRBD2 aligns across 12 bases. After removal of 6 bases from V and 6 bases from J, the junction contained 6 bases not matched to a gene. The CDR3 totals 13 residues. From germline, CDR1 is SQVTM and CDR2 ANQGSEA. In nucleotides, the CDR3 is TGCAGCGTACTGACTAGCGGGAGATTCGAGCAGTACTTC. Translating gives CSVLTSGRFEQYF.

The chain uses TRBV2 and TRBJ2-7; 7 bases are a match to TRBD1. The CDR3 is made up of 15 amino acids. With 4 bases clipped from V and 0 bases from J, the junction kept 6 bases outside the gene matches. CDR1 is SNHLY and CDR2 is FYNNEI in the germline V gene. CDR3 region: CASSVGAGGSYEQYF. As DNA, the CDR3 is TGTGCCAGCAGTGTTGGGGCAGGGGGCTCCTACGAGCAGTACTTC.

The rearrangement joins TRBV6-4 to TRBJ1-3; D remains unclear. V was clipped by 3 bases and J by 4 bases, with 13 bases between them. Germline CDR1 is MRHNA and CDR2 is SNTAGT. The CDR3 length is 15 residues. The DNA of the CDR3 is TGTGCCAGCAGTGAAGAAGTAGGCAGGGGAAACACCATATATTTT. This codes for CASSEEVGRGNTIYF.

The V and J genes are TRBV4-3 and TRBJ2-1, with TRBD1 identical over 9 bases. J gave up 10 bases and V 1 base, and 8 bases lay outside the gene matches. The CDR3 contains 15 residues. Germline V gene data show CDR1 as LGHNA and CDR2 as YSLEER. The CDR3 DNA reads TGCGCCAGCAGCCAAGCTCCCGGGACAGGGAGGGAGCAGTTCTTC. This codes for CASSQAPGTGREQFF.